Following are 5 T cell receptor beta chains from one sample sequenced in a study of blood T cell repertoires in COVID-19. Sequencing was performed with immunoSEQ multiplex PCR; in TCRdb, only in-frame clones are kept and a portion is missing. Of about 130,000 clones in the sample, 88% are singletons; the top ten hold about 9.4%. The sample was peripheral blood. The receptor source for this set is a man aged 45-65 years with acute or convalescent COVID-19.

The chain couples TRBV6-5 to TRBJ1-4, with D possibly TRBD1 on 6 matching bases. The CDR3 has 13 amino acids. Trimming shortened V by 6 bases and J by 13 bases, and 18 bases separated the two germline ends. The germline gives CDR1 MNHEY, CDR2 SVGAGI. CDR3 region: CASSRVQGITLFF. Here the CDR3 DNA reads TGTGCCAGCAGCCGAGTACAGGGTATCACACTGTTTTTT.

This clone was detected a few times. The chain is built from TRBV20-1 and TRBJ2-7; the D gene is possibly TRBD2 (5 bases). V lost 3 bases and J lost 6, with 15 bases in between. There are 13 residues in the CDR3. Germline V CDR1 and CDR2: DFQATT, SNEGSKA (reference sequence). CDR3 sequence reads: CSASFARRGEQYF. The CDR3 nucleotides are TGCAGTGCTAGTTTCGCCCGCCGGGGCGAGCAGTACTTC.

J is TRBJ2-1 and V is TRBV7-2, with TRBD2 matching over 14 bases. The CDR3 consists of 15 residues. V gave up 5 bases and J gave up 9 bases; unmatched junction bases: 6. Per germline, CDR1 SGHTA and CDR2 FQGNSA. CDR3 protein: CASSQRLAGGPEQFF. In DNA form, the CDR3 reads TGTGCCAGCAGCCAAAGACTAGCGGGGGGGCCTGAGCAGTTCTTC.

This clone has a handful of counts. The V call is TRBV27, the J call TRBJ2-3, with TRBD2 matching 10 bases. After removal of 0 bases from V and 9 bases from J, the junction contained 12 bases not matched to a gene. The CDR3 runs 17 residues. Germline-derived CDR1 and CDR2 are MNHEY and SMNVEV (reference sequence). The CDR3 protein is CASSLSRSGRAFHTQYF. The CDR3 nucleotides read TGTGCCAGCAGTTTATCCCGGAGCGGGAGGGCCTTTCACACGCAGTATTTT.

The gene calls are TRBV9 and TRBJ1-6, with D possibly TRBD1 on 5 matching bases. This CDR3 spans 13 amino acids. CDR1 is SGDLS and CDR2 is YYNGEE in the germline V gene. V was clipped by 0 bases and J by 9 bases, with 7 bases between them. The CDR3 here is CASSVGTTSPLHF. The CDR3 DNA sequence: TGTGCCAGCAGCGTAGGGACAACTTCACCCCTCCACTTT.